This T cell receptor (beta chain) was sequenced during a study of blood T cell repertoires in COVID-19. Study summary: Acute and convalescent COVID-19 specimens originated in the United States, Italy and Spain. T cells, B-cell-depleted T cells, or PBMCs provided the cDNA or gDNA that served as material.

TCRdb's table, derived via immunoSEQ multiplex PCR, lists solely in-frame clones and lacks some. Among hundreds of thousands of clones listed, approximately 88% were seen once. This CDR3 has 15 amino acids. Germline CDR1 reads SGDLS; CDR2 reads YYNGEE. V lost 4 bases and J 7 bases, leaving 15 bases between the germline ends. Sequenced sample: peripheral blood. The chain carries TRBV9 and TRBJ1-6; D gene uncertain. This TCR was sampled from a woman in her thirties who had recovered from COVID-19. DNA of the CDR3: TGTGCCAGCAGCACCACCAACTCGAGGAATTCACCCCTCCACTTT. As protein: CASSTTNSRNSPLHF.